This T cell receptor (beta chain) comes out of a study of blood T cells in healthy people across ages. For the second PCR, which ran for 7 to 11 cycles, a sample-barcoded 5' primer and a J-beta primer mix were used. TCRdb recomputed calls from the 5' RACE reads with MiXCR, one row per CDR3 protein. The profile covers just under 550,000 distinct CDR3 sequences, with under 30% appearing a single time and less than 9% taken by the ten largest. There are many counts of this clonotype. Its specificity is not known. Trimming removed 4 bases at V and 4 bases at J, with 10 bases between. Germline CDR1 reads MDHEN; CDR2 reads SYDVKM. This CDR3 is 13 amino acids long. Findings of the study overall: PBMCs went unsorted, and a conclusive naive versus antigen-experienced comparison was therefore prevented.

A further study also used this sample, focusing on T cells of mothers and their children. This second study says: The output of TCR recombination is shaped by thymic selection similarly in related and unrelated pairs.

This receptor was obtained from a boy aged 5-17 years in good health. The sequencing sample was made of blood. This chain uses TRBV28 with TRBJ1-2, with D possibly TRBD1 on 5 matching bases. The CDR3 loop reads CASSSRVLYGYTF. CDR3 bases: TGTGCCAGCAGTTCCAGGGTCCTCTATGGCTACACCTTC.